This record concerns one TCR beta chain sequence. Its antigen specificity is not known. No per-base quality is available; no much larger clone lies one base away. This entry comes from a study of blood T cell repertoires in COVID-19 (dated by TCRdb to 2018 to 2021). Some background on the complete study: The collaborator samples originated in the United States, Italy and Spain and spanned the acute and convalescent phases of COVID-19. The samples were drawn from the first 160 participants of the ongoing ImmuneRACE study and from under 1,500 subjects provided by 6 global collaborators. A freely available public database, intended as a resource for researchers studying the immune response to SARS-CoV-2, is where the repertoires were released. The sample metadata nearly always contained a de-identified subject ID, COVID-19 status, age in years and sex. Subjects who had been exposed to COVID-19, were actively infected with it, or had recovered from it provided the deeply sampled blood TCRbeta repertoires that made up the dataset. Where available, HLA class I and class II types were taken from metadata supplied by the sample provider and were not determined by assay-based typing. The prospective study material was composed of cDNA or gDNA derived from T cells, B-cell-depleted T cells, or PBMCs.

At one collaborating source in Seattle, patients were enrolled during active infection and were followed longitudinally through the course of disease. Collaborating institutions collected whole blood in K2EDTA tubes following their own protocols. For TCRbeta analysis, collaborator samples were shipped as frozen whole blood, as isolated PBMCs, or as DNA extracted from either sample type. Here is what the overall study found, with its caveats: The amount of clinical and demographic metadata varied by source and participant and was provided uncurated.

TCRbeta CDR3 regions were amplified from genomic DNA using the immunoSEQ Assay, a bias-controlled multiplex PCR. Per the source publication's procedure: Within the assay, amplification of reference gene primers was used to estimate how many nucleated cells each sample contained. To quantify the absolute abundance of each unique TCRbeta CDR3 rearrangement, sequence reads were collapsed and filtered. For each sample, productive Simpson clonality was calculated by taking the square root of Simpson's diversity index across productive rearrangements. TCRdb took over this immuneACCESS table, retaining in-frame rearrangements with V and J assigned. Such tables are incomplete; in checked studies, under half of the missing clones stem from an unresolved V gene, and the remainder is unexplained. The V and J calls and clone size come from that table; D and trimming were worked out from the DNA. The sample table records about 340,000 clones; approximately 87% of these occur just once. Together, the top ten hold around 6% of the sample.

From the germline V gene (reference sequence), CDR1 is SGHNT and CDR2 is YYREEE. The junction shows trimming of 4 bases on V and 5 bases on J, and the gene matches do not reach 8 bases of it. Including the terminal cysteine and phenylalanine, the CDR3 comprises 16 residues. Only CDR3 DNA remains: 48 bases, in frame from the first base. The chain employs TRBV5-4 and TRBJ2-1; 11 bases in between match TRBD2. Sequencing was carried out using peripheral blood. The clonotype was recovered from a woman aged 50 to 65 with COVID-19, enrolled during active disease. The CDR3 region reads CASSTPRGLADNEQFF. The nucleotides read TGTGCCAGCAGCACCCCCCGGGGACTAGCGGACAATGAGCAGTTCTTC. Joined to the reference TRBV5-4 and TRBJ2-1 proteins, this CDR3 gives the full variable domain: ETGVTQSPTHLIKTRGQQVTLRCSSQSGHNTVSWYQQALGQGPQFIFQYYREEENGRGNFPPRFSGLQFPNYSSELNVNALELDDSALYLCASSTPRGLADNEQFFGPGTRLTVL.